This entry lists 2 T cell receptor beta chains sequenced from one sample in a study of human T cells and chemical hapten exposure. Via MiXCR, TCRdb re-called the RACE reads, giving one row per CDR3 protein. The sample has some 78,000 distinct CDR3 sequences, approximately 8.6% seen once. The time point: healthy volunteer bleed at 6 weeks. RNA extraction used unfractionated whole blood as the source of total RNA. The sample taken for sequencing was whole blood. The receptors originated from a male donor in good health. Some clones in this sample may be carry-over from other donors' samples.

The rearrangement uses TRBV20-1 and TRBJ1-5; possibly TRBD1 for D (5 bases). Germline values: CDR1 DFQATT, CDR2 SNEGSKA (reference sequence). The CDR3 consists of 16 residues. V lost 6 bases and J lost 0, with 18 bases in between. The DNA of the CDR3 is TGCAGTGCCTCTTTGGGGGACCAATATAGCAATCAGCCCCAGCATTTT. It is translated as CSASLGDQYSNQPQHF.

The chain couples TRBV20-1 to TRBJ1-5, with D maybe TRBD1 (5 bases). V was cut by 5 bases and J by 5 bases, with 19 bases left in between. Germline CDR1 DFQATT, CDR2 SNEGSKA (reference sequence). CDR3 length: 15 amino acids. CDR3 loop: CSAPEAGLLDQPQHF. The DNA of the CDR3 is TGCAGTGCTCCCGAGGCGGGGCTACTGGATCAGCCCCAGCATTTT.